This TCR beta chain was identified in a study of CD8 T cells in ankylosing spondylitis. Findings of the study overall: Reported data indicate significant enrichment of disease-linked clones within matched ankylosing spondylitis synovial fluid. Seemingly distinctive of ankylosing spondylitis blood was a TCR beta motif formed by eight highly homologous variants.

Construction of TCR beta libraries was performed using quantitative 5'-RACE with molecular barcodes. From the 5' RACE reads, TCRdb called clonotypes with MiXCR, one entry per CDR3 protein. The sample records under 850,000 distinct CDR3 sequences, roughly 20% being singletons. Details on this clonotype: Its target is not known.

The origin of this receptor is a male donor with ankylosing spondylitis. Material for sequencing was blood, either unsorted or a sorted T cell fraction (not recorded which).

CDR3 nucleotide sequence: TGCAGTGTTACAGGGCTGAGGACTGAAGCTTTCTTT. This encodes CSVTGLRTEAFF. This rearrangement joins TRBV29-1 to TRBJ1-1; tentatively, D is TRBD1 (6 bases). The length of the CDR3 is 12 residues. Germline-derived CDR1 and CDR2 are SQVTM and ANQGSEA.